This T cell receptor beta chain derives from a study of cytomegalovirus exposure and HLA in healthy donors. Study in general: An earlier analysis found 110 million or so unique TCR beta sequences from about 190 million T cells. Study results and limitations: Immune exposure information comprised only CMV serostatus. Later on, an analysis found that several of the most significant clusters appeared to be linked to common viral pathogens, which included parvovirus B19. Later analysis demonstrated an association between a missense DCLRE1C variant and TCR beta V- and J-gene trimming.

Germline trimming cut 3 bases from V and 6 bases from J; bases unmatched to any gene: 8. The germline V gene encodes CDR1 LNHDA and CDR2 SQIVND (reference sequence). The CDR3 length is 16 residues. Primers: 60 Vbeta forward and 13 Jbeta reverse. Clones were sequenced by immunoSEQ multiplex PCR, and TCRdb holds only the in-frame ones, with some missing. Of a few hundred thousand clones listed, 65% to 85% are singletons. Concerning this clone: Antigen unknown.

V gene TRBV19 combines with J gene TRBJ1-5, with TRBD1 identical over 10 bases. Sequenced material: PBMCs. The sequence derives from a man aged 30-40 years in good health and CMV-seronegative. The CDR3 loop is CASSIGDRGKGQPQHF. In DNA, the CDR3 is TGTGCCAGTAGTATTGGGGACAGGGGAAAAGGTCAGCCCCAGCATTTT.